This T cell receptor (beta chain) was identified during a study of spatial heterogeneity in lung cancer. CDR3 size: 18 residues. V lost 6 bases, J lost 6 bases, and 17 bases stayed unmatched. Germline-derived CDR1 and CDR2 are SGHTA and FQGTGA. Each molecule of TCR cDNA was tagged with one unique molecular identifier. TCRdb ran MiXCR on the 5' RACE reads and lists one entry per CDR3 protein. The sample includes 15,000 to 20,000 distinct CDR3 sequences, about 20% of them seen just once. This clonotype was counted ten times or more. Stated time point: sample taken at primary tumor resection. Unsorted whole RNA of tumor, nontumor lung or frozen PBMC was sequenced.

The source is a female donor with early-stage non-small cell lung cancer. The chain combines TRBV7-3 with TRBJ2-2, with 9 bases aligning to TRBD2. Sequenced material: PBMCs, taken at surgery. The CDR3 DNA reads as TGTGCCAGCAGGTTCCCGAGGCGGCTAGCGGGATTGTCCGGGGAGCTGTTTTTT. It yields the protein CASRFPRRLAGLSGELFF.